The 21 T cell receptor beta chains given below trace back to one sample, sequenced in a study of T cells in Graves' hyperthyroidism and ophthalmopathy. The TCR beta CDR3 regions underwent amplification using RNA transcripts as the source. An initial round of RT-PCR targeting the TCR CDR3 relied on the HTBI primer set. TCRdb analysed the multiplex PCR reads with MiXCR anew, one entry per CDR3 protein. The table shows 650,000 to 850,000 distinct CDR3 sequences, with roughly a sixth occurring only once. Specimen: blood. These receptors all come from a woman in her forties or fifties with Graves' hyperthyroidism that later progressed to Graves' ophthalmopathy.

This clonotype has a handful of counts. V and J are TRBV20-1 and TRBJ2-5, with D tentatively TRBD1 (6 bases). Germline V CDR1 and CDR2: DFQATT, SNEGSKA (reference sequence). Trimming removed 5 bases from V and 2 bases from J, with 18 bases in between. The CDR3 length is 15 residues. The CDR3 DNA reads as TGCAGTGCTCCGAAGAGGGGGAGCTATCAAGAGACCCAGTACTTC. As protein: CSAPKRGSYQETQYF.

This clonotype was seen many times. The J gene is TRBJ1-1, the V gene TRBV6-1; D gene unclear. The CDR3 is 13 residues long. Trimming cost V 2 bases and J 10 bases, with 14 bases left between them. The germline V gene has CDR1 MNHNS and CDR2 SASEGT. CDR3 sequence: CASSEQQALAAFF. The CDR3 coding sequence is TGTGCCAGCAGTGAACAGCAGGCCCTTGCAGCTTTCTTT.

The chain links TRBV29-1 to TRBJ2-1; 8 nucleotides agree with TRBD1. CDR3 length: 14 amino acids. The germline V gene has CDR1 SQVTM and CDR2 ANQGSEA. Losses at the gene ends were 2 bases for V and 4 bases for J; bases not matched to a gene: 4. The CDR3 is CSVERTGTYNEQFF. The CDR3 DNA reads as TGCAGCGTTGAACGGACAGGGACGTACAATGAGCAGTTCTTC.

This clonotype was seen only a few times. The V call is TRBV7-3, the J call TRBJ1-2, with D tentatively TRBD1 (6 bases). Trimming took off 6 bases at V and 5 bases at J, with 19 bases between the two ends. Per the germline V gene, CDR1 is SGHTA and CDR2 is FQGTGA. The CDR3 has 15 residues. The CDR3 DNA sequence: TGTGCCAGCAGTCAGGGGTCCGGGACGGATTATGGCTACACCTTC. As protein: CASSQGSGTDYGYTF.

The CDR3 sequence: CASTLRGWNSPLHF. Written as DNA, the CDR3 is TGTGCCAGCACCCTCCGGGGTTGGAATTCACCCCTCCACTTT. This rearrangement joins TRBV7-8 to TRBJ1-6; D gene unclear. The CDR3 contains 14 residues. Trimming shortened V by 7 bases and J by 7 bases, and 14 bases separated the two germline ends. From germline, CDR1 is SGHVS and CDR2 FQNEAQ.

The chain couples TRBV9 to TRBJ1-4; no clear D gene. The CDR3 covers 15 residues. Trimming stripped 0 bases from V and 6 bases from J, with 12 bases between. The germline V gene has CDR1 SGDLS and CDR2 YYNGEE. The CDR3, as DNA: TGTGCCAGCAGCGTAGGGCGGCGGTATGATGAAAAACTGTTTTTT. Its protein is CASSVGRRYDEKLFF.

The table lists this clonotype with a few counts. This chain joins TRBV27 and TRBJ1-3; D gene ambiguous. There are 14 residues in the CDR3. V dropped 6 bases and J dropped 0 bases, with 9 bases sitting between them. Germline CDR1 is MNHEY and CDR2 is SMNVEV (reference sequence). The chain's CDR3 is CASSIDRSGNTIYF. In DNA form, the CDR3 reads TGTGCCAGCAGCATTGACCGCTCTGGAAACACCATATATTTT.

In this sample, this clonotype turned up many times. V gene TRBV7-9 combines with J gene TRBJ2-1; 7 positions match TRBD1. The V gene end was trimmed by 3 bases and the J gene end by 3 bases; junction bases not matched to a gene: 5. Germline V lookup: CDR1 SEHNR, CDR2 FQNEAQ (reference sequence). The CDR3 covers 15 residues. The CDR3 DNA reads TGTGCCAGCAGCTTGACAGGGAAAATCTACAATGAGCAGTTCTTC. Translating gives CASSLTGKIYNEQFF.

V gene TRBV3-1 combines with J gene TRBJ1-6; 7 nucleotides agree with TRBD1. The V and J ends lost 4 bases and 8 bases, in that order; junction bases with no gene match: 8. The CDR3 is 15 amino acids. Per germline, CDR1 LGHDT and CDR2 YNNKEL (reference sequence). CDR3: CASSLRTGEDSPLHF. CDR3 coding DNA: TGTGCCAGCAGCCTTCGGACAGGTGAGGATTCACCCCTCCACTTT.

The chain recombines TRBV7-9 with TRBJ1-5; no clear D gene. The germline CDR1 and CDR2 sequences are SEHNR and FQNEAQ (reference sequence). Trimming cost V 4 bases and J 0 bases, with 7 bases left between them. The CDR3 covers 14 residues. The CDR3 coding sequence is TGTGCCAGCAGCTCCAGCGATAGCAATCAGCCCCAGCATTTT. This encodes CASSSSDSNQPQHF.

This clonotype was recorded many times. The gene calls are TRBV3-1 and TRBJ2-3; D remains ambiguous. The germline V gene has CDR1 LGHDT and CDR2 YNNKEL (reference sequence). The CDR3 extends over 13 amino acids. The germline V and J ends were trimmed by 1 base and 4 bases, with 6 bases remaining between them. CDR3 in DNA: TGTGCCAGCAGCCAAGGACGCCCAGATACGCAGTATTTT. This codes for CASSQGRPDTQYF.

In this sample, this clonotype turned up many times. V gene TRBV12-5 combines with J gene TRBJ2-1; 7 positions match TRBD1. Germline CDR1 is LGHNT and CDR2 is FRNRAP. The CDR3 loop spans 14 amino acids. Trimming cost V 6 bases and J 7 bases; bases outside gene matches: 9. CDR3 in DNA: TGTGCTAGTGGAACCCAAACAGGGGCGAATGAGCAGTTCTTC. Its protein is CASGTQTGANEQFF.

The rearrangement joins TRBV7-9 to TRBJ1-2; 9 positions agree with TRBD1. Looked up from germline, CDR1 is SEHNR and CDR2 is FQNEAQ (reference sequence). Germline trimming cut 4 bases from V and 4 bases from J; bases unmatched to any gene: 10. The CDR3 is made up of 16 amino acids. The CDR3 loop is CASSSPKQGARYGYTF. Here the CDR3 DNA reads TGTGCCAGCAGCTCCCCTAAACAGGGGGCTCGCTATGGCTACACCTTC.

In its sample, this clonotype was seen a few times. CDR3 region: CASSNLQGGETQYF. The CDR3 coding sequence is TGTGCCAGCAGTAACCTACAGGGGGGAGAGACCCAGTACTTC. The chain recombines TRBV6-5 with TRBJ2-5, with 8 bases aligning to TRBD1. Germline V gene lookup returns CDR1 MNHEY and CDR2 SVGAGI. The CDR3 has 14 amino acids. The ends lost 5 bases at V and 4 bases at J; junction bases unmatched: 6.

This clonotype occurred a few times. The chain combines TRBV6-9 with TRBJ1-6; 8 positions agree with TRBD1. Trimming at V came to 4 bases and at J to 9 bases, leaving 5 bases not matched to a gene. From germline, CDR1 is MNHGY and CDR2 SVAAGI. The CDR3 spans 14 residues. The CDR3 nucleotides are TGTGCCAGCAGTTGGACAGGGTCTTTTTCACCCCTCCACTTT. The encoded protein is CASSWTGSFSPLHF.

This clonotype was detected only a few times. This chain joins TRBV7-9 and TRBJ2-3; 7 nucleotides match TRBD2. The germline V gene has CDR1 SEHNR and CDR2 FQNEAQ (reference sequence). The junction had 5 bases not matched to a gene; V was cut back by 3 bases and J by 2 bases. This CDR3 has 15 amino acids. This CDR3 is CASSLASGYTDTQYF. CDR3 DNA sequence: TGTGCCAGCAGCTTGGCTAGCGGATACACAGATACGCAGTATTTT.

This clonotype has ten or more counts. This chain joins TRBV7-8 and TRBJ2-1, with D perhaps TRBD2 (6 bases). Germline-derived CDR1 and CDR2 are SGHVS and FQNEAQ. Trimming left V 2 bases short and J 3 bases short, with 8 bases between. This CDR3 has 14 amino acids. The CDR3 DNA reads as TGTGCCAGCAGCTTATTCGGGGGCTACAATGAGCAGTTCTTC. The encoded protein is CASSLFGGYNEQFF.

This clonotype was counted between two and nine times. The CDR3 coding sequence is TGCAGTGCTGTGGGGGACTTCTGCACAGATACGCAGTATTTT. This translates into CSAVGDFCTDTQYF. The rearrangement joins TRBV20-1 to TRBJ2-3, with D maybe TRBD2 (6 bases). Per germline, CDR1 DFQATT and CDR2 SNEGSKA (reference sequence). The CDR3 is made up of 14 amino acids. V shed 5 bases and J shed 1 base, with 13 bases lying between them.

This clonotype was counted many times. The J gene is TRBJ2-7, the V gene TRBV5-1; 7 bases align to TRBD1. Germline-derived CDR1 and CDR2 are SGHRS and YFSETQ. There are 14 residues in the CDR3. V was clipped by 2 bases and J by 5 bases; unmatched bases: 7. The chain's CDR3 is CASSLTGDVNEQYF. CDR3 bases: TGCGCCAGCAGCTTAACAGGGGACGTTAACGAGCAGTACTTC.

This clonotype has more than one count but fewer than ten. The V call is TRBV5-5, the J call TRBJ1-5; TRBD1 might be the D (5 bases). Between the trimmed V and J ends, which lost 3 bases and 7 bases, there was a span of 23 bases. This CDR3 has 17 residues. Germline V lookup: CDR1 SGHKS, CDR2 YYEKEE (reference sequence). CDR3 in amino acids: CASSSRMTAAGGQPQHF. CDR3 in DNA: TGTGCCAGCAGCTCACGCATGACAGCCGCGGGAGGACAGCCCCAGCATTTT. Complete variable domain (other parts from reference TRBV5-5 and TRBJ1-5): DAGVTQSPTHLIKTRGQQVTLRCSPISGHKSVSWYQQVLGQGPQFIFQYYEKEERGRGNFPDRFSARQFPNYSSELNVNALLLGDSALYLCASSSRMTAAGGQPQHFGDGTRLSIL.

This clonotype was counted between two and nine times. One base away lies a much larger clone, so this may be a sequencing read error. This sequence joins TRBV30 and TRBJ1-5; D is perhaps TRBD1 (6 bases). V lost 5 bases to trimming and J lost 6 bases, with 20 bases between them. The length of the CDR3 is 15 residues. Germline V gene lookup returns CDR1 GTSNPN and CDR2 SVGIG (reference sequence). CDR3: CAWQARTEPSQPQHF. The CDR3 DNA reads TGTGCCTGGCAAGCTAGGACAGAACCGAGTCAGCCCCAGCATTTT.